This T cell receptor beta chain was identified in a study of control samples from healthy donors and cancer patients. This table comes from immunoSEQ multiplex PCR, and its TCRdb copy is limited to in-frame clones, with some not included. The table lists about 96,000 clones, roughly 93% of them singletons, with approximately 8% in the top ten. Germline V gives CDR1 SGHRS, CDR2 YFSETQ. V was cut by 2 bases and J by 3 bases, with 11 bases left in between. This CDR3 region has 14 residues. The rearrangement links TRBV5-1 to TRBJ1-1; the D gene is possibly TRBD1 (5 bases). The receptor was isolated from a man younger than 35 in good health. The sample taken for sequencing was blood. The CDR3 region is CASSLRTSDTEAFF. In DNA form, the CDR3 reads TGCGCCAGCAGCTTACGGACAAGCGACACTGAAGCTTTCTTT.